This T cell receptor (beta chain) came from a study of blood T cell repertoires in COVID-19 (dated by TCRdb to between 2020 and 2021). Regarding the research as a whole: Collaborator samples came from the United States, Italy and Spain and covered acute and convalescent phases of COVID-19. Where available, HLA class I and class II types were taken from metadata supplied by the sample provider and were not determined by assay-based typing. The repertoires were released in a freely available public database meant as a resource for research on the immune response to SARS-CoV-2. A de-identified subject ID, COVID-19 status, age in years and sex were almost always included in the sample metadata. Samples came from the ongoing ImmuneRACE study (first 160 participants) plus 1,254 subjects from 6 global collaborators. Subjects who had been exposed to COVID-19, were actively infected with it, or had recovered from it provided the deeply sampled blood TCRbeta repertoires that made up the dataset. The material from the prospective study consisted of cDNA or gDNA derived from T cells, B-cell-depleted T cells, or PBMCs. Points the paper makes about the study in general: The amount of clinical and demographic metadata varied by source and participant and was provided uncurated.

In the prospective study, participants were about 18 to 95 years old, resided in around 25 geographic areas of the United States, and were enrolled through a virtual design. To assign participants to cohorts, the prospective study relied on clinical history that participants themselves reported in a screening survey and a study questionnaire. In the prospective study, whole blood, serum and a nasopharyngeal or oropharyngeal swab were collected from each participant by mobile phlebotomists. Over a roughly 2-month period, participants in the prospective study had the option of providing additional blood draws and questionnaires. Before DNA extraction, blood samples from the prospective study were shipped at room temperature or frozen. The CDR3, from cysteine to phenylalanine, totals 12 residues. This entry keeps only the CDR3 DNA: 36 bases, framed from base 1. V drops 4 bases and J drops 5 bases, leaving 8 bases in between. CDR1 SGHTA and CDR2 FQGNSA are derived from the germline V gene.

Points on this clone: Its antigen is currently not known. There are no base qualities to consult, and no much larger clone falls within one base.

TCRbeta CDR3 regions were amplified from genomic DNA by means of the immunoSEQ Assay, a bias-controlled multiplex PCR. In the paper's pipeline: The number of nucleated cells in each sample was estimated from the amplification of reference gene primers within the assay. Sequence reads were collapsed and filtered to measure the absolute abundance of every unique TCRbeta CDR3 rearrangement. For each sample, productive Simpson clonality was calculated as the square root of Simpson's diversity index across productive rearrangements. TCRdb holds this immuneACCESS table with in-frame rearrangements only. Some clones are missing; in checked studies, unresolved V genes explain under half, and the rest has no known cause. From that table come the V and J calls and clone size; the DNA was used to work out D and trimming. This sample gives a few hundred thousand clones in total; around 86% of them show up just once. The leading ten clones occupy less than 5% of the sample.

Input material: PBMCs or T cells enriched from blood (not recorded which). The sequence was obtained from a woman in her 40s with acute COVID-19. Here the chain combines TRBV7-2 and TRBJ1-1, with the D gene uncertain. CDR3 sequence: CASSSGGTEAFF. The DNA sequence is given as TGTGCCAGCAGCTCCGGAGGGACTGAAGCTTTCTTT.